The present T cell receptor beta chain was sequenced within a study of blood T cell repertoires in COVID-19. Original processing notes: How many nucleated cells were present was estimated from reference gene primer amplification. The assay was immunoSEQ multiplex PCR, and TCRdb's table has in-frame clones only and misses some. V, J and clone size derive from that table, while D and trimming were established from the DNA sequence. The sample lists about 68,000 clones; roughly 92% were seen once. The CDR3 spans 15 residues. The V gene's germline CDR1 is SGDLS and CDR2 YYNGEE. V lost 4 bases to trimming and J lost 5 bases; unmatched junction nucleotides: 6.

Sequenced sample: peripheral blood. This clonotype was sampled from a man in his fifties or sixties with COVID-19, enrolled during active disease. This chain connects TRBV9 to TRBJ2-1; 10 bases match TRBD1. CDR3 nucleotides: TGTGCCAGCAGCCCGGGACAGGGGCCTGACAATGAGCAGTTCTTC. This codes for CASSPGQGPDNEQFF.